The rows below give T cell receptor beta chains drawn from one sample of a study of post-analysis software for immune sequencing data. TCRdb independently ran MiXCR on the PCR reads; one entry per CDR3 protein. The data contain hundreds of thousands of distinct CDR3 sequences, approximately 60% of them singletons. Sequencing was done on a sample of blood. All receptors derive from a girl aged 2 to 9 with multiple sclerosis. The CDR3 runs from the conserved cysteine through the conserved F or W. The D gene is left open where the match is weak. Clone size is not always given. Where it is, it says once, few, many or a class for expanded clones.

cdr3_nt: TGTGCCAGCAACCAGGGGTACGCTGAAGCTTTCTTT
cdr3_aa: CASNQGYAEAFF
clone_size: -
v_call: TRBV4-2
d_call: -
j_call: TRBJ1-1

cdr3_nt: TGTGCCAGCAGCCCCCCGCGGCGGGAGGGGTACTTC
cdr3_aa: CASSPPRREGYF
clone_size: -
v_call: TRBV7-8
d_call: TRBD2
j_call: TRBJ2-5

cdr3_nt: TGTGCCAGCTCACCCTTGCTTGAGGATGGGCAGTTCTTC
cdr3_aa: CASSPLLEDGQFF
clone_size: -
v_call: TRBV18
d_call: -
j_call: TRBJ2-1

cdr3_nt: TGTGCCAGCAGCTTTTCCATACTGAACACTGAAGCTTTCTTT
cdr3_aa: CASSFSILNTEAFF
clone_size: few
v_call: TRBV7-2
d_call: -
j_call: TRBJ1-1

cdr3_nt: TGCAGCGTTGTAGGAGGGTTACCCTACAATGAGCAGTTCTTC
cdr3_aa: CSVVGGLPYNEQFF
clone_size: few
v_call: TRBV29-1
d_call: -
j_call: TRBJ2-1

cdr3_nt: TGTGCCAGCAGACCCGACTATGTGAGTCATCCCAGAACGAATGAGCAGTTCTTC
cdr3_aa: CASRPDYVSHPRTNEQFF
clone_size: -
v_call: TRBV6-1
d_call: -
j_call: TRBJ2-1

cdr3_nt: TGTGCCAGCACAGGGAAGGGGAATGGCTACACCTTC
cdr3_aa: CASTGKGNGYTF
clone_size: -
v_call: TRBV12-3/TRBV12-4
d_call: -
j_call: TRBJ1-2

cdr3_nt: TGTGCCAGCAGCAGACAGGGGATTGGCTACACCTTC
cdr3_aa: CASSRQGIGYTF
clone_size: -
v_call: TRBV6-1
d_call: TRBD1
j_call: TRBJ1-2

cdr3_nt: TGCAGTGCTCGACAGGGTTCGGGTGGCTACACCTTC
cdr3_aa: CSARQGSGGYTF
clone_size: -
v_call: TRBV20-1
d_call: TRBD1
j_call: TRBJ1-2

cdr3_nt: TGCAGCGGGTCCTTGGGACAGGGGAGAGATGAGCAGTTCTTC
cdr3_aa: CSGSLGQGRDEQFF
clone_size: -
v_call: TRBV29-1
d_call: TRBD1
j_call: TRBJ2-1

cdr3_nt: TGTGCCAGCAGCTCCTTGGGAGAGGCAAAGATTGGCTACACCTTC
cdr3_aa: CASSSLGEAKIGYTF
clone_size: -
v_call: TRBV7-9
d_call: -
j_call: TRBJ1-2

cdr3_nt: TGTGCCAGCAGCAAAGGGGGAGCGGGGGGCCCCTACAATGAGCAGTTCTTC
cdr3_aa: CASSKGGAGGPYNEQFF
clone_size: -
v_call: TRBV21-1
d_call: -
j_call: TRBJ2-1

cdr3_nt: TGTGCCAGCGACCGACTAGCCCTTAACAATGAGCAGTTCTTC
cdr3_aa: CASDRLALNNEQFF
clone_size: -
v_call: TRBV5-5
d_call: TRBD2
j_call: TRBJ2-1

cdr3_nt: TGTGCCAGCAGCTTAAATGTCAATGAGCAGTTCTTC
cdr3_aa: CASSLNVNEQFF
clone_size: few
v_call: TRBV5-5
d_call: -
j_call: TRBJ2-1

cdr3_nt: TGTGCCAGCAGTTCTGGACTTCTGGGGGAGCAGTACTTC
cdr3_aa: CASSSGLLGEQYF
clone_size: -
v_call: TRBV6-2/TRBV6-3
d_call: -
j_call: TRBJ2-5

cdr3_nt: TGCAGTGCTAGGGAAGGGTTCAATCAGCCCCAGCATTTT
cdr3_aa: CSAREGFNQPQHF
clone_size: -
v_call: TRBV20-1
d_call: -
j_call: TRBJ1-5

cdr3_nt: TGTGCCAGCAGCTTAGGGCTCGATGAAAAACTGTTTTTT
cdr3_aa: CASSLGLDEKLFF
clone_size: few
v_call: TRBV7-2
d_call: -
j_call: TRBJ1-4

cdr3_nt: TGTGCCAGCAGTCCGGGGGTCAGGAACACTGAAGCTTTCTTT
cdr3_aa: CASSPGVRNTEAFF
clone_size: -
v_call: TRBV12-3/TRBV12-4
d_call: -
j_call: TRBJ1-1

cdr3_nt: TGCAGCGTTGAAAATGATCAGAATGGTCACAATGAGCAGTTCTTC
cdr3_aa: CSVENDQNGHNEQFF
clone_size: once
v_call: TRBV29-1
d_call: -
j_call: TRBJ2-1

cdr3_nt: TGCAGTGCTAGCGGGGGAGATGGAGAGACCCAGTACTTC
cdr3_aa: CSASGGDGETQYF
clone_size: -
v_call: TRBV20-1
d_call: -
j_call: TRBJ2-5

cdr3_nt: TGCAGCGCCCCGGGTGGTTCCACTGAAGCTTTCTTT
cdr3_aa: CSAPGGSTEAFF
clone_size: few
v_call: TRBV29-1
d_call: -
j_call: TRBJ1-1

cdr3_nt: TGTGCCAGTTCCCCGGGACAGGGGGGGGCCTACGAGCAGTACTTC
cdr3_aa: CASSPGQGGAYEQYF
clone_size: -
v_call: TRBV27
d_call: TRBD1
j_call: TRBJ2-7

cdr3_nt: TGTGCCAGCAGTCCAGGACAGGGGGCGGTCAAAGACGGGGAGCTGTTTTTT
cdr3_aa: CASSPGQGAVKDGELFF
clone_size: -
v_call: TRBV6-6
d_call: TRBD1
j_call: TRBJ2-2

cdr3_nt: TGTGCCAGTAGTATAGTGATGGGCCATGAAGCTTTCTTT
cdr3_aa: CASSIVMGHEAFF
clone_size: -
v_call: TRBV19
d_call: -
j_call: TRBJ1-1

cdr3_nt: TGTGCCAGCAGTCGGACAGGGGTCCAGCCCCAGCATTTT
cdr3_aa: CASSRTGVQPQHF
clone_size: few
v_call: TRBV6-2/TRBV6-3
d_call: TRBD1
j_call: TRBJ1-5

cdr3_nt: TGTGCCAGCAGCCCCAGGACTAGCCCGCCCCAAGAGACCCAGTACTTC
cdr3_aa: CASSPRTSPPQETQYF
clone_size: few
v_call: TRBV9
d_call: TRBD2
j_call: TRBJ2-5

cdr3_nt: TGTGCCACCAGCAGAGGGATGGGTGAGCAGTTCTTC
cdr3_aa: CATSRGMGEQFF
clone_size: -
v_call: TRBV15
d_call: -
j_call: TRBJ2-1

cdr3_nt: TGTGCCAGCAGCTTTCGCTACGGTCGTGGTGAGCAGTTCTTC
cdr3_aa: CASSFRYGRGEQFF
clone_size: -
v_call: TRBV11-2
d_call: -
j_call: TRBJ2-1

cdr3_nt: TGTGCCAGCAGCCAGGGGACCGAGCAGTTCTTC
cdr3_aa: CASSQGTEQFF
clone_size: -
v_call: TRBV12-3/TRBV12-4
d_call: -
j_call: TRBJ2-1

cdr3_nt: TGTGCCAGCAGTTTAGGACCCTCCGGGACACCCACCCAAGATACGCAGTATTTT
cdr3_aa: CASSLGPSGTPTQDTQYF
clone_size: -
v_call: TRBV12-3/TRBV12-4
d_call: -
j_call: TRBJ2-3

cdr3_nt: TGTGCCAGCAGCCAAGATCCCCCTAAGGGCGGGGGACCCCAAGAGACCCAGTACTTC
cdr3_aa: CASSQDPPKGGGPQETQYF
clone_size: -
v_call: TRBV3-1
d_call: TRBD2
j_call: TRBJ2-5

cdr3_nt: TGCAGCCCCAGAAGGGAGAACACTGAAGCTTTCTTT
cdr3_aa: CSPRRENTEAFF
clone_size: -
v_call: TRBV29-1
d_call: -
j_call: TRBJ1-1

cdr3_nt: TGTGCCAGCAGCCGTGGGGGACAGGGGACTGAAGCTTTCTTT
cdr3_aa: CASSRGGQGTEAFF
clone_size: many
v_call: TRBV4-2
d_call: TRBD1
j_call: TRBJ1-1

cdr3_nt: TGCAGCGTCAGGCTGCCTAGCACAGATACGCAGTATTTT
cdr3_aa: CSVRLPSTDTQYF
clone_size: -
v_call: TRBV29-1
d_call: -
j_call: TRBJ2-3

cdr3_nt: TGTGCCAGCCGGGATGCAGGGCCTAACTATGGCTACACCTTC
cdr3_aa: CASRDAGPNYGYTF
clone_size: -
v_call: TRBV9
d_call: -
j_call: TRBJ1-2

cdr3_nt: TGCGCCAGCGGAATAGCGGGAAGCGCCTACAATGAGCAGTTCTTC
cdr3_aa: CASGIAGSAYNEQFF
clone_size: -
v_call: TRBV5-1
d_call: TRBD2
j_call: TRBJ2-1

cdr3_nt: TGTGCCAGCAGCTCCCCACCCTGGACGACCCCCTACAATGAGCAGTTCTTC
cdr3_aa: CASSSPPWTTPYNEQFF
clone_size: few
v_call: TRBV7-9
d_call: -
j_call: TRBJ2-1

cdr3_nt: TGTGCCACAGGACAGTATGGCTACACCTTC
cdr3_aa: CATGQYGYTF
clone_size: -
v_call: TRBV2
d_call: -
j_call: TRBJ1-2

cdr3_nt: TGTGCCAGCAGCAACTCCCTCCTAGCGGGGGGTCATCGCAATGAGCAGTTCTTC
cdr3_aa: CASSNSLLAGGHRNEQFF
clone_size: few
v_call: TRBV7-6
d_call: TRBD2
j_call: TRBJ2-1

cdr3_nt: TGTGCCAGCAGTTTCAGGCGGGGGCCTGCAACAGATACGCAGTATTTT
cdr3_aa: CASSFRRGPATDTQYF
clone_size: few
v_call: TRBV12-3/TRBV12-4
d_call: -
j_call: TRBJ2-3

cdr3_nt: TGTGCCAGTAGTCCACGGGACAGGGGAAGATACGAGCAGTACTTC
cdr3_aa: CASSPRDRGRYEQYF
clone_size: -
v_call: TRBV19
d_call: TRBD1
j_call: TRBJ2-7

cdr3_nt: TGTGCCAGCAGTATTCCCTCAAGCTCCTACAATGAGCAGTTCTTC
cdr3_aa: CASSIPSSSYNEQFF
clone_size: -
v_call: TRBV12-3/TRBV12-4
d_call: -
j_call: TRBJ2-1

cdr3_nt: TGTGCCAGCAGCTTAAGGCAGGGAAACAATGAGCAGTTATTC
cdr3_aa: CASSLRQGNNEQLF
clone_size: -
v_call: TRBV13
d_call: -
j_call: TRBJ2-1

cdr3_nt: TGTGCCAGCAGCGTAGGAGGAAAAACTGAAGCTTTCTTT
cdr3_aa: CASSVGGKTEAFF
clone_size: -
v_call: TRBV9
d_call: -
j_call: TRBJ1-1

cdr3_nt: TGTGCCAGCAGTTACTTCGGGGGATCCTACGAGCAGTACTTC
cdr3_aa: CASSYFGGSYEQYF
clone_size: -
v_call: TRBV6-2/TRBV6-3
d_call: -
j_call: TRBJ2-7

cdr3_nt: TGTGCCAGCAGCCTTAATCAGGGGAGTGCAGATACGCAGTATTTT
cdr3_aa: CASSLNQGSADTQYF
clone_size: -
v_call: TRBV7-3
d_call: -
j_call: TRBJ2-3

cdr3_nt: TGTGCCAGCAGCTTATCCGGGGGATTGGCGGGAGCGACAGATACGCAGTATTTT
cdr3_aa: CASSLSGGLAGATDTQYF
clone_size: once
v_call: TRBV7-9
d_call: TRBD2
j_call: TRBJ2-3

cdr3_nt: TGTGCCGGCAGTTTGGTAGATACGCAGTATTTT
cdr3_aa: CAGSLVDTQYF
clone_size: once
v_call: TRBV12-3/TRBV12-4
d_call: -
j_call: TRBJ2-3